The 26 T cell receptor beta chains in this list originate from one sample, sequenced in a study of T-cell reconstitution after alpha-beta-depleted transplantation in children. This sample's TCRbeta library carried unique molecular identifier barcodes. MiXCR was run by TCRdb on the PCR reads, yielding one entry per CDR3 protein. The repertoire holds hundreds of thousands of distinct CDR3 sequences, with around 14% as singletons. Source: PBMCs, taken before TCRalphabeta/CD19-depleted stem cell transplant. The receptors shown here come from a girl aged 2 to 10 with congenital amegakaryocytic thrombocytopenia, due to receive a stem cell transplant.

The rearrangement uses TRBV4-1 and TRBJ1-2, with TRBD1 as a possible D gene (5 bases). In germline, CDR1 is MGHRA, CDR2 YSYEKL. Between the trimmed V and J ends, which lost 3 bases and 4 bases, there was a span of 9 bases. The CDR3 consists of 13 residues. The CDR3 protein is CASSQGRIYGYTF. CDR3 bases: TGCGCCAGCAGCCAGGGACGGATCTATGGCTACACCTTC.

This clonotype showed up many times. The genes are TRBV5-4 and TRBJ2-7; D is unresolved. This CDR3 comprises 13 residues. CDR1 is SGHNT, CDR2 YYREEE, per germline (reference sequence). Trimming stripped 0 bases from V and 3 bases from J, with 7 bases between. For the CDR3, the DNA is TGTGCCAGCAGCTTGGACATTTACTACGAGCAGTACTTC. Its translation is CASSLDIYYEQYF. Full variable domain (missing parts from reference TRBV5-4 and TRBJ2-7): ETGVTQSPTHLIKTRGQQVTLRCSSQSGHNTVSWYQQALGQGPQFIFQYYREEENGRGNFPPRFSGLQFPNYSSELNVNALELDDSALYLCASSLDIYYEQYFGPGTRLTVT.

This clonotype came up many times. This chain connects TRBV20-1 to TRBJ2-3, with D unresolved. CDR1 is DFQATT and CDR2 is SNEGSKA in the germline V gene (reference sequence). The CDR3 contains 12 residues. Trimming took off 4 bases at V and 6 bases at J, with 11 bases between the two ends. For the CDR3, the DNA is TGCAGTGCTACAACCCACGAGGATACGCAGTATTTT. This gives the protein CSATTHEDTQYF.

This clonotype was seen more than once but under ten times. The CDR3 DNA is TGCGCCAGCAGCCAAGTGGACGAGATTGAAGCTTTCTTT. This sequence encodes CASSQVDEIEAFF. V and J are TRBV4-1 and TRBJ1-1; D is unresolved. Trimming shortened V by 1 base and J by 7 bases, and 10 bases separated the two germline ends. This CDR3 has 13 residues. Germline CDR1 is MGHRA and CDR2 is YSYEKL.

This clonotype was detected ten times or more. The chain has TRBV20-1 and TRBJ2-7; 8 nucleotides match TRBD1. From germline, CDR1 is DFQATT and CDR2 SNEGSKA (reference sequence). The CDR3 runs 13 residues. J lost 1 base, V lost 2 bases, and 1 base had no gene match. The DNA for the CDR3 is TGCAGTGCTAGAAACAGGGGGTCCTACGAGCAGTACTTC. This gives the protein CSARNRGSYEQYF.

With respect to this clonotype: Given a much more abundant clone one base away, this may be a read error. The J gene is TRBJ2-3, the V gene TRBV2, with 10 bases aligning to TRBD2. Germline V gene lookup returns CDR1 SNHLY and CDR2 FYNNEI. The CDR3 has 18 amino acids. The DNA of the CDR3 is TGTACCAGCAGTTCCAGCGGGAGGGCCAGTTTGGTTACAGATACGCAGTATTTT. This codes for CTSSSSGRASLVTDTQYF.

For this clonotype: Compared with germline, one end of the junction differs, possibly owing to a read error. The J gene is TRBJ1-5, the V gene TRBV3-1; D possibly corresponds to TRBD1 (6 bases). The CDR3 contains 19 residues. Germline CDR1 is LGHDT and CDR2 is YNNKEL (reference sequence). The CDR3 region has the DNA TGTGCCAGCTGCCAAGAGGGCAGGGGAGTAGGACGGCCCAATCAGCCCCAGCATTTT. It translates to CASCQEGRGVGRPNQPQHF. The variable domain in full, completed from reference TRBV3-1 and TRBJ1-5, reads DTAVSQTPKYLVTQMGNDKSIKCEQNLGHDTMYWYKQDSKKFLKIMFSYNNKELIINETVPNRFSPKSPDKAHLNLHINSLELGDSAVYFCASCQEGRGVGRPNQPQHFGDGTRLSIL.

This clonotype was seen a handful of times. The V and J genes are TRBV20-1 and TRBJ2-1, with 9 nucleotides matching TRBD2. This CDR3 is 15 amino acids long. CDR1 and CDR2 from the germline V gene are DFQATT and SNEGSKA (reference sequence). The V gene end was trimmed by 0 bases and the J gene end by 9 bases; junction bases not matched to a gene: 9. The CDR3 here is CSAREGSGRGGEQFF. The CDR3 DNA sequence: TGCAGTGCTAGAGAAGGTAGCGGGAGAGGTGGTGAGCAGTTCTTC.

This clonotype was seen at least ten times. This chain connects TRBV29-1 to TRBJ2-3, with a possible D match to TRBD2 (6 bases). Trimming left V 5 bases short and J 6 bases short, with 15 bases between. Germline lookup yields CDR1 SQVTM and CDR2 ANQGSEA. The CDR3 is made up of 13 amino acids. The CDR3 loop reads CSVRRGPTDTQYF. CDR3 DNA: TGCAGCGTTCGGCGGGGCCCCACTGATACGCAGTATTTT.

There are many counts of this clonotype. V gene TRBV5-1 combines with J gene TRBJ1-1; D not certain. The germline gives CDR1 SGHRS, CDR2 YFSETQ. The CDR3 consists of 14 residues. V was pared by 1 base and J by 8 bases, with 15 bases between. CDR3 bases: TGCGCCAGCAGCTTGTCGCCTCTAACGGCGGAAGCTTTCTTT. Translated: CASSLSPLTAEAFF.

The chain is built from TRBV20-1 and TRBJ2-1, with no clear D. This CDR3 spans 12 amino acids. CDR1 and CDR2 (germline): DFQATT, SNEGSKA (reference sequence). The CDR3 sequence: CRATGSYNEQFF. The CDR3 DNA follows: TGCAGGGCGACCGGCTCCTACAATGAGCAGTTCTTC.

This clonotype showed up just a few times. The chain carries TRBV9 and TRBJ2-5; possibly TRBD2 for D (7 bases). The CDR3 contains 15 residues. Germline lookup yields CDR1 SGDLS and CDR2 YYNGEE. V was cut by 3 bases and J by 5 bases, with 17 bases left in between. CDR3 in amino acids: CASSAGHTGGETQYF. For the CDR3, the DNA is TGTGCCAGCAGCGCGGGACACACCGGGGGGGAGACCCAGTACTTC.

This clonotype was recorded a few times. The V gene is TRBV11-2, the J gene TRBJ2-1, with D perhaps TRBD2 (6 bases). The ends were cut back, 1 base at V and 7 bases at J, with 14 bases in the middle. The CDR3 contains 15 residues. The germline V gene has CDR1 SGHAT and CDR2 FQNNGV. This CDR3 reads CASSLVTSPLNEQFF. The CDR3 DNA is TGTGCCAGCAGCTTAGTTACTAGCCCCCTTAATGAGCAGTTCTTC.

This clonotype was observed a handful of times. This chain connects TRBV29-1 to TRBJ2-2, with D hard to call. V was pared by 7 bases and J by 5 bases, with 14 bases between. The CDR3 is 13 amino acids. Germline V gene sequence: CDR1 SQVTM, CDR2 ANQGSEA. The CDR3 here is CSGAQLSTGELFF. Here the CDR3 DNA reads TGCAGCGGGGCACAGCTGTCGACCGGGGAGCTGTTTTTT.

This clonotype has ten or more counts. This chain connects TRBV4-1 to TRBJ2-7, with D possibly matching TRBD1 (6 bases). Trimming took 0 bases from V and 6 from J, leaving 18 bases between them. Germline CDR1 and CDR2: MGHRA and YSYEKL. This CDR3 has 16 amino acids. DNA for the CDR3: TGCGCCAGCAGCCAAGATCTTCCCAGGGCGACAGGCGAGCAGTACTTC. It translates to CASSQDLPRATGEQYF.

In its sample, this clonotype was seen many times. The V and J genes are TRBV29-1 and TRBJ2-1; TRBD1 matches 12 bases. The CDR3 sequence is 15 residues long. J gave up 5 bases and V 4 bases, and 6 bases lay outside the gene matches. CDR1 and CDR2 from the germline V gene are SQVTM and ANQGSEA. As DNA, the CDR3 is TGCAGCGTTGTACCGGGACAGGGGGCGAACAATGAGCAGTTCTTC. Its translation: CSVVPGQGANNEQFF.

The chain carries TRBV7-9 and TRBJ1-1; D may be TRBD1 (6 bases). Deletions cut 5 bases from V and 7 bases from J, with 11 bases between. The V gene's germline CDR1 is SEHNR and CDR2 FQNEAQ (reference sequence). The CDR3 runs to 12 residues. CDR3 in DNA: TGTGCCAGCAGCGCCCGGACAGTTGAAGCTTTCTTT. It specifies CASSARTVEAFF.

This clonotype was picked up a small number of times. The rearrangement joins TRBV15 to TRBJ2-1; tentatively, D is TRBD2 (6 bases). The V gene's germline CDR1 is LNHNV and CDR2 YYDKDF (reference sequence). The CDR3 covers 11 residues. The germline V and J ends were trimmed by 1 base and 15 bases, with 10 bases remaining between them. CDR3 loop: CATSRGRDSFF. CDR3 DNA: TGTGCCACCAGCAGAGGCCGGGACTCGTTCTTC.

V gene TRBV12-3 or TRBV12-4 combines with J gene TRBJ2-7; 8 bases map to TRBD1. The V segment lost 2 bases and the J segment 10 bases; nucleotides outside the gene matches: 10. The CDR3 totals 14 residues. The CDR3 nucleotides are TGTGCCAGCAGTTTAATGCAGGGGGCTTTCGATCAGTACTTC. Translated: CASSLMQGAFDQYF.

The J gene is TRBJ2-5, the V gene TRBV12-3 or TRBV12-4, with D perhaps TRBD2 (5 bases). This CDR3 contains 15 residues. V dropped 7 bases and J dropped 0 bases, with 15 bases sitting between them. CDR3 residues: CASTPTLADQETQYF. CDR3 sequence (DNA): TGTGCCAGCACTCCGACTCTAGCAGACCAAGAGACCCAGTACTTC.

This clonotype has a count of ten or more. The CDR3 DNA reads as TGTGCCAGCAGCCCTTTGCAGGTTAGGGGGAATGAAAAACTGTTTTTT. As protein: CASSPLQVRGNEKLFF. This sequence joins TRBV12-3 or TRBV12-4 and TRBJ1-4; D is perhaps TRBD1 (6 bases). The CDR3 runs to 16 residues. V was pared by 6 bases and J by 5 bases, with 19 bases between.

This clonotype came up many times. The rearrangement joins TRBV10-2 to TRBJ2-1, with 7 bases fitting TRBD2. Unmatched junction bases numbered 6, after V lost 2 bases and J lost 5 bases. Germline V lookup: CDR1 WSHSY, CDR2 SAAADI. The CDR3 is made up of 15 amino acids. The CDR3 here is CASSEGGSVDNEQFF. The CDR3 region has the DNA TGCGCCAGCAGTGAGGGCGGGAGTGTAGACAATGAGCAGTTCTTC.

The chain joins TRBV6-1 to TRBJ1-5; D perhaps matches TRBD1 (5 bases). The CDR3 sequence is 15 residues long. Between the trimmed V and J ends, which lost 5 bases and 7 bases, there was a span of 18 bases. CDR1 is MNHNS and CDR2 is SASEGT in the germline V gene. This CDR3 reads CASSRRDGRTQPQHF. DNA of the CDR3: TGTGCCAGCAGTCGCCGGGACGGGCGAACGCAGCCCCAGCATTTT.

This clonotype was picked up many times. CDR3 in DNA: TGTGCCAGCAGTCACCTAGGACAGGGCTCCTACGAGCAGTACTTC. This codes for CASSHLGQGSYEQYF. V and J are TRBV12-3 or TRBV12-4 and TRBJ2-7; 8 nucleotides agree with TRBD1. This CDR3 has 15 amino acids. Trimming took 5 bases from V and 0 from J; bases not matched to a gene: 6.

This rearrangement joins TRBV20-1 to TRBJ2-7; tentatively, D is TRBD1 or TRBD2 (5 bases each). Trimming took off 6 bases at V and 0 bases at J, with 12 bases between the two ends. The length of the CDR3 is 13 residues. CDR1 is DFQATT, CDR2 SNEGSKA, per germline (reference sequence). The CDR3 DNA follows: TGCAGTGCCCGGGACCCGGACTCCTACGAGCAGTACTTC. It yields the protein CSARDPDSYEQYF.

This clonotype was detected ten times or more. J is TRBJ2-7 and V is TRBV6-5; maybe TRBD2 (6 bases). V dropped 0 bases and J dropped 5 bases, with 14 bases sitting between them. CDR1 is MNHEY and CDR2 is SVGAGI in the germline V gene. The CDR3 extends over 15 amino acids. The CDR3 protein is CASSYSAGSLDEQYF. DNA of the CDR3: TGTGCCAGCAGTTACTCAGCCGGGAGTCTTGACGAGCAGTACTTC.